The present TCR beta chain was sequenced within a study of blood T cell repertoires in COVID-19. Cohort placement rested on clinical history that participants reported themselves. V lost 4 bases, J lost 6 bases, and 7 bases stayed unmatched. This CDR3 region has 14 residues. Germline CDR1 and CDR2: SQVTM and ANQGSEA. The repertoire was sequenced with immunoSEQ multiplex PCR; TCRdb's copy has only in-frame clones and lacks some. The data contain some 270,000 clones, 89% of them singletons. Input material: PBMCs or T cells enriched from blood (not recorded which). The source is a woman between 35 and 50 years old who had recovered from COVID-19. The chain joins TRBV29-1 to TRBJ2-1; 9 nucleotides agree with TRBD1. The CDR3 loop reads CSVGVQGAGNEQFF. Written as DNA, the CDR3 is TGCAGCGTTGGGGTACAGGGGGCGGGCAATGAGCAGTTCTTC.